This T cell receptor (beta chain) is from a study of blood T cell repertoires in COVID-19. This clone is a singleton in its sample. Assay: immunoSEQ multiplex PCR; the TCRdb copy retains only in-frame clones and omits some. This sample has 80,000 to 90,000 clones; about 85% occur once, and the top ten carry approximately 2.8%. Seattle participants joined during active infection and were tracked over time. The V end was cut by 2 bases, the J end by 5 bases, with 15 bases between. The CDR3 has 15 residues. In germline, CDR1 is KGHSH, CDR2 LQKENI. V usage is TRBV18 and J usage is TRBJ1-2; D possibly corresponds to TRBD1 (5 bases). What was sequenced was peripheral blood. This receptor was taken from an elderly woman with COVID-19, enrolled during active disease. CDR3 protein: CASSPREGPRYGYTF. Here the CDR3 DNA reads TGTGCCAGCTCACCAAGGGAGGGACCGAGGTATGGCTACACCTTC. The complete variable domain, with remaining parts taken from reference TRBV18 and TRBJ1-2, reads NAGVMQNPRHLVRRRGQEARLRCSPMKGHSHVYWYRQLPEEGLKFMVYLQKENIIDESGMPKERFSAEFPKEGPSILRIQQVVRGDSAAYFCASSPREGPRYGYTFGSGTRLTVV.